The 3 T cell receptor beta chains presented below share a single source sample, sequenced in a study of control samples from healthy donors and cancer patients. Libraries were prepared by immunoSEQ multiplex PCR; TCRdb keeps only in-frame clonotypes and omits some of them. Of 150,000 to 200,000 clones in the sample, roughly 91% were seen once. Sequencing used blood. Receptor source: a woman aged 25 to 39 in good health.

The V gene is TRBV6-5, the J gene TRBJ2-2, with 8 bases lining up with TRBD1. Germline V gene sequence: CDR1 MNHEY, CDR2 SVGAGI. The V segment lost 6 bases and the J segment 4 bases; nucleotides outside the gene matches: 4. The CDR3 length is 14 residues. The CDR3 loop is CASSRDRSTGELFF. The CDR3 DNA sequence: TGTGCCAGCAGCCGGGACAGGTCCACCGGGGAGCTGTTTTTT.

The chain uses TRBV5-1 and TRBJ2-2; D not certain. The ends were cut back, 4 bases at V and 0 bases at J, with 4 bases in the middle. Germline V gene lookup returns CDR1 SGHRS and CDR2 YFSETQ. The CDR3 is made up of 13 amino acids. CDR3 residues: CASSVANTGELFF. The CDR3 DNA reads as TGCGCCAGCAGCGTAGCGAACACCGGGGAGCTGTTTTTT.

J is TRBJ2-3 and V is TRBV6-2 or TRBV6-3; no clear D gene. The CDR3 is 11 amino acids. Between the trimmed V and J ends, which lost 2 bases and 5 bases, there was a span of 2 bases. Germline V gene sequence: CDR1 MNHEY, CDR2 SVGEGT. DNA for the CDR3: TGTGCCAGCAGTTACCTAGATACGCAGTATTTT. It encodes CASSYLDTQYF.